Presented here are 2 T cell receptor beta chains from one specimen sequenced in a study of blood T cells in healthy people across ages. A J-beta primer mix and a sample-barcoded 5' primer were used in a second PCR of about 7 to 12 cycles. TCRdb passed the 5' RACE reads through MiXCR, listing each CDR3 protein once. Here the sample spans approximately 2,000,000 distinct CDR3 sequences, around 40% being singletons. Sequencing was carried out using blood. These TCRs come from a human donor in good health.

This clonotype was found a few times. The V call is TRBV27, the J call TRBJ1-2; the match to TRBD1 covers 8 bases. The CDR3 sequence is 15 residues long. Germline V gene lookup returns CDR1 MNHEY and CDR2 SMNVEV (reference sequence). After removal of 6 bases from V and 0 bases from J, the junction contained 6 bases not matched to a gene. The CDR3 sequence is CASSRGTGSNYGYTF. The CDR3 region has the DNA TGTGCCAGCAGCCGAGGGACAGGTTCTAACTATGGCTACACCTTC.

With regard to this clonotype: A junction end diverges from the germline sequence, so it may reflect a read error. The chain joins TRBV9 to TRBJ1-3, with D possibly matching TRBD1 (5 bases). The germline CDR1 and CDR2 sequences are SGDLS and YYNGEE. CDR3 length equals 16 residues. CDR3 sequence reads: CASSPRTPNSGNTIYF. DNA of the CDR3: TGTGCCAGCAGCCCGAGGACACCCAATTCTGGGAACACCATATATTTT.